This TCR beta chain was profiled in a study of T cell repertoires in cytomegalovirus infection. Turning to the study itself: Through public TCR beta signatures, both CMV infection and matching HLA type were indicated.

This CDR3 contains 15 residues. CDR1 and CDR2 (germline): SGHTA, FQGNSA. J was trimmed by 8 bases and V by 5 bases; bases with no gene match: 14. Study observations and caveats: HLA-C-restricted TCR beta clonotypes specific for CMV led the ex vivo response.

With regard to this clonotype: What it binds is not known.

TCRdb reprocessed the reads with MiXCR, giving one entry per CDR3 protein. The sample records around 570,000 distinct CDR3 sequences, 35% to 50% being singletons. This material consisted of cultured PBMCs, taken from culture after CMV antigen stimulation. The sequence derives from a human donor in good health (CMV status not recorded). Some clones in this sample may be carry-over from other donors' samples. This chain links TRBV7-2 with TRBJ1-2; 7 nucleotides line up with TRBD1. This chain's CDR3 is CASSGEGSGGSGYTF. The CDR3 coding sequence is TGTGCCAGCAGCGGAGAGGGTTCAGGGGGGAGCGGCTACACCTTC. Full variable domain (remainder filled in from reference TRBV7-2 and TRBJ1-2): GAGVSQSPSNKVTEKGKDVELRCDPISGHTALYWYRQSLGQGLEFLIYFQGNSAPDKSGLPSDRFSAERTGGSVSTLTIQRTQQEDSAVYLCASSGEGSGGSGYTFGSGTRLTVV.